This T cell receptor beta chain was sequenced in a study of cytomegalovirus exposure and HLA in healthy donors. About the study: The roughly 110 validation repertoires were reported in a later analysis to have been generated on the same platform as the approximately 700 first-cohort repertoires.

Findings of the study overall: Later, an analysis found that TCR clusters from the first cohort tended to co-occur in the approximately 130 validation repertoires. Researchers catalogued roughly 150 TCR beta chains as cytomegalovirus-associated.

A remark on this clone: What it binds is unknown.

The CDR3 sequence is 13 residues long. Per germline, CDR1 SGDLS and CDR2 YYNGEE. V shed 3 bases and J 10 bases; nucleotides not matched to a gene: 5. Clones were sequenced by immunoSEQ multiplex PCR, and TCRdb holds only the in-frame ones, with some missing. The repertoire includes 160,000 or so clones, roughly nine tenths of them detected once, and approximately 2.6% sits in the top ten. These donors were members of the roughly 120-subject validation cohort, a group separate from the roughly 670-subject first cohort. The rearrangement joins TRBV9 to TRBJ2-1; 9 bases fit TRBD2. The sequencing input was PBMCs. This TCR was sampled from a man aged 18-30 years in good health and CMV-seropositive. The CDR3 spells CASSAMAGGEQFF. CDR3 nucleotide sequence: TGTGCCAGCAGCGCGATGGCGGGAGGGGAGCAGTTCTTC.